A single sample gave rise to the 10 T cell receptor beta chains below, sequenced in a study of neoadjuvant anti-PD-1 for oral cavity cancer. Here immunoSEQ multiplex PCR was the method, and the copy in TCRdb shows in-frame clones only, minus some. Altogether around 14,000 clones are present, over 65% being singletons, with the ten largest covering less than 3.5%. Material: PBMCs, obtained before nivolumab (anti-PD-1) treatment. These receptors were taken from a person between 35 and 79 years old with oral cavity squamous cell carcinoma.

The V gene is TRBV6-6, the J gene TRBJ2-7; tentatively, D is TRBD2 (6 bases). V lost 0 bases to trimming and J lost 3 bases, with 9 bases between them. Germline-derived CDR1 and CDR2 are MNHNY and SVGAGI (reference sequence). The CDR3 is made up of 14 amino acids. This chain's CDR3 is CASSYSAGYYEQYF. The CDR3 DNA is TGTGCCAGCAGTTACTCGGCGGGATACTACGAGCAGTACTTC.

The chain is built from TRBV27 and TRBJ1-2; 12 bases line up with TRBD1. In germline, CDR1 is MNHEY, CDR2 SMNVEV (reference sequence). The CDR3 sequence is 14 residues long. The junction had 9 bases not matched to a gene; V was cut back by 6 bases and J by 10 bases. The DNA for the CDR3 is TGTGCCAGCAGGGGGACAGGGGGCTTTTTCGCCTACACCTTC. It codes for CASRGTGGFFAYTF.

This chain uses TRBV29-1 with TRBJ1-5; 7 bases map to TRBD1. J was trimmed by 6 bases and V by 5 bases; bases with no gene match: 7. From germline, CDR1 is SQVTM and CDR2 ANQGSEA. The CDR3 loop spans 13 amino acids. CDR3 protein: CSVRDRAGQPQHF. CDR3 coding DNA: TGCAGCGTTCGCGACAGGGCCGGTCAGCCCCAGCATTTT.

This clone occurred a few times. The chain has TRBV7-9 and TRBJ2-3; 7 positions agree with TRBD2. The V gene end was trimmed by 2 bases and the J gene end by 0 bases; junction bases not matched to a gene: 2. CDR1 is SEHNR, CDR2 FQNEAQ, per germline (reference sequence). The CDR3 totals 15 residues. The CDR3 DNA follows: TGTGCCAGCAGCTTACCTAGCGGAAGCACAGATACGCAGTATTTT. This gives the protein CASSLPSGSTDTQYF.

The chain carries TRBV30 and TRBJ2-1; D is unresolved. The length of the CDR3 is 15 residues. Trimming removed 6 bases at V and 0 bases at J, with 15 bases between. CDR1 and CDR2 (germline): GTSNPN, SVGIG (reference sequence). CDR3 region: CACHGSDTSYNEQFF. CDR3 coding DNA: TGTGCCTGCCATGGTTCTGACACCTCCTACAATGAGCAGTTCTTC.

The J gene is TRBJ2-7, the V gene TRBV5-1, with 11 nucleotides matching TRBD2. Germline values: CDR1 SGHRS, CDR2 YFSETQ. V shed 0 bases, J shed 0 bases, and the junction held 5 bases outside the gene matches. This CDR3 is 17 amino acids long. CDR3 region: CASSLALAGGGSYEQYF. The CDR3 DNA reads as TGCGCCAGCAGCTTGGCCCTAGCGGGGGGTGGCTCCTACGAGCAGTACTTC.

The chain joins TRBV5-4 to TRBJ2-1, with D hard to call. V shed 1 base and J shed 3 bases, with 5 bases lying between them. This CDR3 spans 13 amino acids. In germline, CDR1 is SGHNT, CDR2 YYREEE (reference sequence). CDR3: CASSLWNYNEQFF. CDR3 DNA sequence: TGTGCCAGCAGCTTGTGGAACTACAATGAGCAGTTCTTC.

The chain uses TRBV7-3 and TRBJ1-1, with 7 bases matching TRBD1. After removal of 4 bases from V and 0 bases from J, the junction contained 8 bases not matched to a gene. The CDR3 covers 16 residues. Germline V gene data show CDR1 as SGHTA and CDR2 as FQGTGA. CDR3 nucleotide sequence: TGTGCCAGCAGCTCGTCACCGGGACAGCTGAACACTGAAGCTTTCTTT. Its protein is CASSSSPGQLNTEAFF.

The chain uses TRBV7-3 and TRBJ2-6; D not certain. The CDR3 loop spans 15 amino acids. V gave up 2 bases and J gave up 1 base, with 6 bases separating them. Per germline, CDR1 SGHTA and CDR2 FQGTGA. The CDR3 coding sequence is TGTGCCAGCAGCTTAGGCTCGTCTGGGGCCAACGTCCTGACTTTC. This encodes CASSLGSSGANVLTF.

CDR3 DNA sequence: TGCGCCAGCAGTGACCGCTTCACCGGGGAGCTGTTTTTT. It codes for CASSDRFTGELFF. The chain is built from TRBV10-1 and TRBJ2-2, with D unresolved. The V gene's germline CDR1 is WNHNN and CDR2 SYGVQD (reference sequence). Trimming cost V 3 bases and J 4 bases, with 6 bases left between them. CDR3 size: 13 residues.